The sequence of this T cell receptor beta chain was determined in a study of CD8 T cells in Susac syndrome. Germline CDR1 reads SQVTM; CDR2 reads ANQGSEA. The CDR3 is 14 residues long. The V gene end was trimmed by 6 bases and the J gene end by 6 bases; junction bases not matched to a gene: 12. With random hexamers, reverse transcription was performed on roughly 0.5 to 1 ug of RNA. Using its own MiXCR run on the immunoSEQ multiplex PCR reads, TCRdb lists one record per CDR3 protein. This table has 120,000 or so distinct CDR3 sequences, over 90% appearing once. The genes are TRBV29-1 and TRBJ2-5; 8 bases align to TRBD1. This receptor was identified in a human donor with Susac syndrome. The source material was CD4+ T cells from PBMCs. CDR3 nucleotide sequence: TGCAGCGTGGAGCTGACAGGGGCGAGAAAGACCCAGTACTTC. This translates into CSVELTGARKTQYF. Using reference TRBV29-1 and TRBJ2-5 for the parts outside the CDR3, the full variable domain is SAVISQKPSRDICQRGTSLTIQCQVDSQVTMMFWYRQQPGQSLTLIATANQGSEATYESGFVIDKFPISRPNLTFSTLTVSNMSPEDSSIYLCSVELTGARKTQYFGPGTRLLVL.